This T cell receptor beta chain was observed in a study of blood T cell repertoires in COVID-19. Germline V gene data show CDR1 as MNHNS and CDR2 as SASEGT. This CDR3 is 13 amino acids long. The ends were cut back, 3 bases at V and 0 bases at J, with 3 bases in the middle. In terms of age and location, participants ranged from about 18 to 89 years and lived in about two dozen US areas. Membership in each cohort depended on participant-reported clinical history. Clones were read by immunoSEQ multiplex PCR, and TCRdb kept only the in-frame ones, dropping some. The repertoire includes over 150,000 clones, 75% to 90% of them detected once, and 6.2% sits in the top ten.

This TCR came from a man in his forties who had recovered from COVID-19. The chain joins TRBV6-1 to TRBJ1-3; D unclear. Sequences were obtained from PBMCs or T cells enriched from blood (not recorded which). CDR3 sequence reads: CASSDRSGNTIYF. DNA of the CDR3: TGTGCCAGCAGTGACCGCTCTGGAAACACCATATATTTT.